A single sample is the source of the 16 T cell receptor beta chains below, sequenced in a study of shared clonotypes between healthy human individuals. Sequenced by immunoSEQ multiplex PCR; TCRdb stores in-frame clones only, minus some. The data hold around 990,000 clones, with 60% to 85% observed a single time. The sequenced material came from memory CD4+ T cells from PBMCs. The subset denotes: CD45RA-negative fraction. These receptors all stem from a man between 18 and 35 years old in good health. Some clones in this sample may be carry-over from other donors' samples.

V is TRBV10-3 and J is TRBJ1-6; D is possibly TRBD1 (5 bases). The V gene's germline CDR1 is ENHRY and CDR2 SYGVKD. Trimming cost V 8 bases and J 5 bases, with 13 bases left between them. The CDR3 length is 14 residues. CDR3 residues: CAIRGTADNSPLHF. The CDR3 DNA is TGTGCCATCCGTGGGACGGCCGATAATTCACCCCTCCACTTT.

V and J are TRBV4-2 and TRBJ2-7, with a possible D match to TRBD1 (7 bases). This CDR3 spans 17 amino acids. With 0 bases removed from V and 2 bases from J, the gap between germline ends came to 17 bases. The V gene's germline CDR1 is LGHNA and CDR2 YNFKEQ. The CDR3 region is CASSQDPRAGGTYEQYF. The CDR3 nucleotides are TGTGCCAGCAGCCAAGATCCTAGGGCAGGGGGGACCTACGAGCAGTACTTC.

CDR3 residues: CASSPIGVPWAEAFF. CDR3 nucleotides: TGTGCCAGCTCACCAATTGGGGTACCTTGGGCTGAAGCTTTCTTT. The chain couples TRBV18 to TRBJ1-1, with unresolved D. Trimming removed 2 bases at V and 6 bases at J, with 16 bases between. The CDR3 totals 15 residues. Germline assignment: CDR1 KGHSH and CDR2 LQKENI.

The V gene is TRBV5-6, the J gene TRBJ2-2; D gene uncertain. The CDR3 has 12 amino acids. The germline gives CDR1 SGHDT, CDR2 YYEEEE. Deletions cut 3 bases from V and 8 bases from J, with 8 bases between. The CDR3 loop is CASSYTVGELFF. The CDR3 nucleotides are TGTGCCAGCAGCTATACTGTGGGGGAGCTGTTTTTT.

The V call is TRBV5-1, the J call TRBJ1-1; D possibly corresponds to TRBD1 (5 bases). Germline CDR1 SGHRS, CDR2 YFSETQ. The CDR3 has 15 residues. Deletions cut 4 bases from V and 1 base from J, with 14 bases between. The CDR3 protein is CASSTPGTANTEAFF. The DNA of the CDR3 is TGCGCCAGCAGCACACCCGGGACGGCGAACACTGAAGCTTTCTTT.

The chain employs TRBV5-5 and TRBJ1-1; TRBD1 might be the D (6 bases). The germline V gene encodes CDR1 SGHKS and CDR2 YYEKEE (reference sequence). V was trimmed by 0 bases and J by 5 bases, leaving 14 bases between them. This CDR3 region has 15 residues. The DNA of the CDR3 is TGTGCCAGCAGCTTGGCGGGGGGGCGAGAAACTGAAGCTTTCTTT. Translated, it gives CASSLAGGRETEAFF.

The chain joins TRBV9 to TRBJ1-1; perhaps TRBD1 as D (5 bases). The CDR3 is 15 residues long. Trimming stripped 6 bases from V and 4 bases from J, with 19 bases between. The V gene's germline CDR1 is SGDLS and CDR2 YYNGEE. The CDR3 sequence is CASTPWGEVSTEAFF. The DNA of the CDR3 is TGTGCCAGCACACCGTGGGGGGAGGTGAGCACTGAAGCTTTCTTT.

The chain recombines TRBV10-3 with TRBJ1-5, with 8 bases aligning to TRBD1. This CDR3 is 16 amino acids long. V shed 3 bases and J 6 bases; nucleotides not matched to a gene: 10. The germline CDR1 and CDR2 sequences are ENHRY and SYGVKD. The CDR3 is CAISDSPGGTGQPQHF. The CDR3 DNA follows: TGTGCCATCAGTGACTCCCCAGGGGGCACGGGTCAGCCCCAGCATTTT.

The chain uses TRBV9 and TRBJ2-1, with D perhaps TRBD2 (7 bases). Per the germline V gene, CDR1 is SGDLS and CDR2 is YYNGEE. Deletions cut 6 bases from V and 1 base from J, with 14 bases between. The CDR3 covers 15 residues. This CDR3 is CASTREGGSYNEQFF. The CDR3 DNA sequence: TGTGCCAGCACCCGAGAGGGGGGGTCCTACAATGAGCAGTTCTTC.

The chain combines TRBV1 with TRBJ2-7; the D call TRBD2 from the table was never checked on the DNA. TRBV1 is labeled a pseudogene. CDR3 length equals 16 residues. The CDR3 DNA is TGCACCAGCAGCCGGACCAGCGGGAGGTTTTTACGCGAGCAGTACTTC. Its translation is CTSSRTSGRFLREQYF.

This clone was detected a few times. The chain uses TRBV28 and TRBJ1-1, with D perhaps TRBD1 (6 bases). The V end lost 6 bases, the J end lost 6 bases, and 11 bases lay between the germline ends. Germline V lookup: CDR1 MDHEN, CDR2 SYDVKM. CDR3 size: 12 residues. In DNA form, the CDR3 reads TGTGCCAGCAGGAATAACAGGGCTGAAGCTTTCTTT. Protein sequence: CASRNNRAEAFF.

The J gene is TRBJ2-3, the V gene TRBV4-1, with TRBD2 identical over 16 bases. V was pared by 2 bases and J by 2 bases, with 10 bases of the junction left unmatched. Germline-derived CDR1 and CDR2 are MGHRA and YSYEKL. There are 20 residues in the CDR3. The CDR3 here is CASSQWRGTSGREITDTQYF. Here the CDR3 DNA reads TGCGCCAGCAGCCAATGGAGGGGGACTAGCGGGAGGGAAATCACAGATACGCAGTATTTT.

V usage is TRBV14 and J usage is TRBJ2-7, with D possibly being TRBD1 (5 bases). Germline-derived CDR1 and CDR2 are SGHDN and FVKESK. The CDR3 is 16 amino acids. V lost 1 base, J lost 0 bases, and 13 bases lay in between. This CDR3 reads CASSQGLGDSSYEQYF. In nucleotides, the CDR3 is TGTGCCAGCAGCCAAGGTTTGGGCGACAGCTCCTACGAGCAGTACTTC. The whole variable domain, filled in from reference TRBV14 and TRBJ2-7, reads EAGVTQFPSHSVIEKGQTVTLRCDPISGHDNLYWYRRVMGKEIKFLLHFVKESKQDESGMPNNRFLAERTGGTYSTLKVQPAELEDSGVYFCASSQGLGDSSYEQYFGPGTRLTVT.

This chain links TRBV15 with TRBJ2-7; TRBD1 or TRBD2 may be the D gene (5 bases each). The CDR3 is 15 amino acids. CDR1 is LNHNV, CDR2 YYDKDF, per germline (reference sequence). Between the trimmed V and J ends, which lost 1 base and 3 bases, there was a span of 13 bases. The DNA of the CDR3 is TGTGCCACCAGCAGAGGAAAGGGGAGCCACTACGAGCAGTACTTC. Its translation: CATSRGKGSHYEQYF. The variable domain in full, completed from reference TRBV15 and TRBJ2-7, reads DAMVIQNPRYQVTQFGKPVTLSCSQTLNHNVMYWYQQKSSQAPKLLFHYYDKDFNNEADTPDNFQSRRPNTSFCFLDIRSPGLGDTAMYLCATSRGKGSHYEQYFGPGTRLTVT.

The chain carries TRBV15 and TRBJ2-3, with no clear D. V was trimmed by 1 base and J by 0 bases, leaving 14 bases between them. The CDR3 runs 17 residues. Germline V gene data show CDR1 as LNHNV and CDR2 as YYDKDF (reference sequence). CDR3 region: CATSRGGRESSTDTQYF. The CDR3 region has the DNA TGTGCCACCAGCAGAGGTGGTAGGGAATCAAGCACAGATACGCAGTATTTT.

The chain has TRBV20-1 and TRBJ2-1; D gene ambiguous. The germline V gene encodes CDR1 DFQATT and CDR2 SNEGSKA (reference sequence). This CDR3 region has 11 residues. With 2 bases removed from V and 8 bases from J, the gap between germline ends came to 7 bases. The CDR3 region is CSARPWDEQFF. CDR3 sequence (DNA): TGCAGTGCTAGACCCTGGGATGAGCAGTTCTTC.